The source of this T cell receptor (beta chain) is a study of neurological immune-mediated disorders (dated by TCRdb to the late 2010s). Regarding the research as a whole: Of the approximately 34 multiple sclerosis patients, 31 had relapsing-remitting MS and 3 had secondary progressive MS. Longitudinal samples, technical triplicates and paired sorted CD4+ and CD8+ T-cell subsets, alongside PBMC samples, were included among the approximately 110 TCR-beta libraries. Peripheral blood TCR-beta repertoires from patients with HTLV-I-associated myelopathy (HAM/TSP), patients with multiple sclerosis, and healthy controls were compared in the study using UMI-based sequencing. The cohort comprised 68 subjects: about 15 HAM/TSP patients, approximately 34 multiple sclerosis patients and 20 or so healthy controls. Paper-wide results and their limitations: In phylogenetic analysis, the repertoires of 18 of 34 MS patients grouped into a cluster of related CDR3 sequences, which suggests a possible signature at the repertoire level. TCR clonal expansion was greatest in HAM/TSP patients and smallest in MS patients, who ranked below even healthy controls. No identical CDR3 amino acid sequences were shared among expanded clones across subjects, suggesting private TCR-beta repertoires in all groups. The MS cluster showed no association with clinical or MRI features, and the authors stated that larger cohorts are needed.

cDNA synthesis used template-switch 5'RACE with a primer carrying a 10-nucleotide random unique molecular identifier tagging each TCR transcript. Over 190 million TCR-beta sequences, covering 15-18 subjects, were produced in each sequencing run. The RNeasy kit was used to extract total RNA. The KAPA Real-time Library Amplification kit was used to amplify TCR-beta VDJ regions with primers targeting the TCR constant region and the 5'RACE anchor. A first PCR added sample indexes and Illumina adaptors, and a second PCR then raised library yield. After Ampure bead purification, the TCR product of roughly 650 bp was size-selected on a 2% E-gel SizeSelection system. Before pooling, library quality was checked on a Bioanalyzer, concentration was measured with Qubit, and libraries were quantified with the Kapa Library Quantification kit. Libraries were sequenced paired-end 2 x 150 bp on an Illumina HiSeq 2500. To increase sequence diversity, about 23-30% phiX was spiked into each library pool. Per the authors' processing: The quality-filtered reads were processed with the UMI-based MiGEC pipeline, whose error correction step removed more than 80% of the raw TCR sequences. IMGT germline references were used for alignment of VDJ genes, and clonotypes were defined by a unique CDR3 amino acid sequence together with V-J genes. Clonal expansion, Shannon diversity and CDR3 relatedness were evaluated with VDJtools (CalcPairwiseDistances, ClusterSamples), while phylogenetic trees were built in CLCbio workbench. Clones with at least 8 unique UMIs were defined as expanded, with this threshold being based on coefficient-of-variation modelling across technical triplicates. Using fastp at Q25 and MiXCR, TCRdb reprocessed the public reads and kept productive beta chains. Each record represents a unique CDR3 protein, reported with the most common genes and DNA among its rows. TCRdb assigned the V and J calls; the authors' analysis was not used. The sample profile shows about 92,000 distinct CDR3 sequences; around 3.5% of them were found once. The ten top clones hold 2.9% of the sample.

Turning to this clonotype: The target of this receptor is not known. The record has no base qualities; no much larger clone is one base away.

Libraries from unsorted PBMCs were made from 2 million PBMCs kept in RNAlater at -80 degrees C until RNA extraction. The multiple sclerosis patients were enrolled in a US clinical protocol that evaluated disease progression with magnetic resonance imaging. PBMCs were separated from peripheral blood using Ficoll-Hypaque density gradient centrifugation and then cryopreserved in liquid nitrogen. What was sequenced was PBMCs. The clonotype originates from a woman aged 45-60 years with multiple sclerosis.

The nucleotide sequence is given as TGTGCCAGCAGCCGAAGGGACAGCCCCAATCAGCCCCAGCATTTT. This sequence encodes CASSRRDSPNQPQHF. Here the chain combines TRBV7-6 and TRBJ1-5; 7 central nucleotides agree with TRBD1. The V end gives up 5 bases and the J end 3 bases, leaving 7 bases in the junction not matched to a gene. CDR1 and CDR2, per the germline V gene, are SGHVS and FNYEAQ. There are 15 amino acids in the CDR3, from cysteine to phenylalanine inclusive. Kept here is only the CDR3 DNA, which spans 45 bases and is read in frame from base 1. Here the CDR3 is joined to the reference TRBV7-6 and TRBJ1-5 genes, and the full variable domain is: GAGVSQSPRYKVTKRGQDVALRCDPISGHVSLYWYRQALGQGPEFLTYFNYEAQQDKSGLPNDRFSAERPEGSISTLTIQRTEQRDSAMYRCASSRRDSPNQPQHFGDGTRLSIL.